One sample yielded the 32 T cell receptor beta chains listed below, sequenced in a study of PD-1 blockade in classical Hodgkin lymphoma. Every single patient, without exception, relapsed after autologous stem cell transplantation, and brentuximab vedotin exposure varied. The repertoire was sequenced with immunoSEQ multiplex PCR; TCRdb's copy has only in-frame clones and lacks some. The table shows about 97,000 clones, with around 88% occurring only once. The sequencing here drew on peripheral blood mononuclear cells (PBMCs), taken before the second cycle of nivolumab. These receptors all stem from a human donor with classical Hodgkin lymphoma.

The CDR3 spells CASSPISGLAGGLSYEQYF. DNA for the CDR3: TGTGCCAGCAGTCCGATCTCGGGACTAGCGGGGGGACTCTCCTACGAGCAGTACTTC. The chain employs TRBV27 and TRBJ2-7, with TRBD2 matching 15 bases. CDR3 length equals 19 residues. The trim removed 5 bases at V and 0 bases at J, leaving 11 bases unmatched. Germline loops: CDR1 MNHEY, CDR2 SMNVEV (reference sequence).

This clone occurred once. The chain uses TRBV6-5 and TRBJ2-3, with 11 bases identical to TRBD1. The CDR3 is 15 amino acids. J lost 5 bases, V lost 5 bases, and 6 bases had no gene match. CDR1 and CDR2 (germline): MNHEY, SVGAGI. As DNA, the CDR3 is TGTGCCAGCAGTGGGACAGGGGGGACTTTAGATACGCAGTATTTT. Protein product: CASSGTGGTLDTQYF.

This clone appeared many times. The V and J genes are TRBV19 and TRBJ1-1; TRBD1 matches at 7 bases. CDR1 LNHDA and CDR2 SQIVND come from the germline V gene (reference sequence). The CDR3 has 16 amino acids. Trimming took 6 bases from V and 1 from J; bases not matched to a gene: 11. The CDR3 protein is CASSYRQGATNTEAFF. As DNA, the CDR3 is TGTGCCAGTAGCTACCGACAGGGCGCAACGAACACTGAAGCTTTCTTT.

The rearrangement uses TRBV21-1 and TRBJ2-6; the D call in the table, TRBD2, was not verified against the DNA. TRBV21-1 is a pseudogene locus. CDR3 length equals 16 residues. In nucleotides, the CDR3 is TGTGCCAGCAGCGGCTCGACTGGGTCTGGGGCCAACGTCCTGACTTTC. Protein product: CASSGSTGSGANVLTF.

This chain uses TRBV4-3 with TRBJ2-7, with TRBD1 matching 8 bases. CDR3 size: 17 residues. V trimming: 4 bases; J trimming: 2 bases; junction bases outside the gene matches: 13. CDR1 is LGHNA and CDR2 is YSLEER in the germline V gene. CDR3 DNA sequence: TGCGCCAGCAGCCCTTACTATAGGGACAGGTCTCCCTACGAGCAGTACTTC. Its protein is CASSPYYRDRSPYEQYF.

The rearrangement links TRBV19 to TRBJ2-3; D is possibly TRBD1 (5 bases). The V gene lost 4 bases and the J gene lost 2 bases, with 16 bases spanning the gap. This CDR3 has 16 amino acids. Germline-derived CDR1 and CDR2 are LNHDA and SQIVND (reference sequence). CDR3 coding DNA: TGTGCCAGTAGTAACTTTGAGACAGATTTCACAGATACGCAGTATTTT. Translation gives CASSNFETDFTDTQYF.

The chain combines TRBV14 with TRBJ1-5; D is perhaps TRBD1 (5 bases). Germline V gene sequence: CDR1 SGHDN, CDR2 FVKESK. V gave up 1 base and J gave up 1 base, with 14 bases separating them. This CDR3 is 17 amino acids long. The CDR3 DNA reads as TGTGCCAGCAGCCAAGTATTAAGCAGGGCCAGCAATCAGCCCCAGCATTTT. This encodes CASSQVLSRASNQPQHF.

This chain links TRBV7-2 with TRBJ2-1, with a tentative D call TRBD1 (5 bases). Trimming left V 4 bases short and J 7 bases short, with 17 bases between. CDR1 is SGHTA and CDR2 is FQGNSA in the germline V gene. This CDR3 has 15 amino acids. This CDR3 is CASSYGPVGANEQFF. CDR3 bases: TGTGCCAGCAGCTACGGGCCGGTTGGGGCAAATGAGCAGTTCTTC.

This clone was detected once. The genes are TRBV30 and TRBJ2-5, with TRBD1 matching over 9 bases. Germline-derived CDR1 and CDR2 are GTSNPN and SVGIG (reference sequence). The junction had 9 bases not matched to a gene; V was cut back by 5 bases and J by 5 bases. The CDR3 sequence is 14 residues long. In DNA, the CDR3 is TGTGCCTGGGTAGGGACAGGGCCTCGGGAGACCCAGTACTTC. This codes for CAWVGTGPRETQYF.

The chain links TRBV6-5 to TRBJ2-7; D gene ambiguous. The germline V gene has CDR1 MNHEY and CDR2 SVGAGI. The ends were cut back, 0 bases at V and 3 bases at J, with 6 bases in the middle. The CDR3 consists of 13 residues. The CDR3 is CASSYSKGYEQYF. The CDR3 region has the DNA TGTGCCAGCAGTTACTCGAAGGGCTACGAGCAGTACTTC.

The chain links TRBV30 to TRBJ1-2, with D unclear. Germline V gene data show CDR1 as GTSNPN and CDR2 as SVGIG (reference sequence). This CDR3 contains 14 residues. V was trimmed by 0 bases and J by 2 bases, leaving 10 bases between them. This CDR3 reads CAWSVLQQNYGYTF. CDR3 nucleotide sequence: TGTGCCTGGAGTGTACTGCAGCAGAACTATGGCTACACCTTC. The full variable domain, completed using reference TRBV30 and TRBJ1-2, is SQTIHQWPATLVQPVGSPLSLECTVEGTSNPNLYWYRQAAGRGLQLLFYSVGIGQISSEVPQNLSASRPQDRQFILSSKKLLLSDSGFYLCAWSVLQQNYGYTFGSGTRLTVV.

The rearrangement links TRBV6-5 to TRBJ1-2; D possibly corresponds to TRBD1 (5 bases). Germline V CDR1 and CDR2: MNHEY, SVGAGI. V lost 0 bases and J lost 5, with 10 bases in between. The CDR3 is made up of 14 amino acids. In DNA, the CDR3 is TGTGCCAGCAGTTACTCGAAAGGGGCGTATGGCTACACCTTC. Its protein is CASSYSKGAYGYTF.

The V gene is TRBV4-1, the J gene TRBJ1-2; tentative D call: TRBD1 (5 bases). The CDR3 totals 18 residues. Germline assignment: CDR1 MGHRA and CDR2 YSYEKL. Trimming took 4 bases from V and 6 from J, leaving 27 bases between them. This chain's CDR3 is CASSRVRNTGRGLDGYTF. CDR3 sequence (DNA): TGCGCCAGCAGCCGCGTTCGAAATACGGGGAGGGGATTGGATGGCTACACCTTC.

This chain links TRBV10-1 with TRBJ1-3; tentatively, D is TRBD1 (5 bases). Trimming shortened V by 8 bases and J by 3 bases, and 11 bases separated the two germline ends. Germline V gives CDR1 WNHNN, CDR2 SYGVQD (reference sequence). The CDR3 is 13 residues long. The CDR3 reads CASGDSFGNTIYF. DNA for the CDR3: TGCGCCAGCGGCGACAGTTTTGGAAACACCATATATTTT.

CDR3 DNA: TGTGCCAGCAGTTTAGCTTGGGATCTAGCCAAAAACATTCAGTACTTC. Its protein product is CASSLAWDLAKNIQYF. This sequence joins TRBV27 and TRBJ2-4; D ambiguous. Trimming removed 2 bases from V and 0 bases from J, with 11 bases in between. This CDR3 is built from 16 residues. Germline loops: CDR1 MNHEY, CDR2 SMNVEV (reference sequence).

The V call is TRBV5-8, the J call TRBJ1-1; 10 bases map to TRBD1. V gave up 4 bases and J gave up 2 bases; unmatched junction bases: 14. This CDR3 is built from 18 residues. Germline V gives CDR1 SGHTS, CDR2 YDEGEE. The chain's CDR3 is CASSTYQGTGARNTEAFF. CDR3 DNA sequence: TGTGCCAGCAGCACCTACCAGGGGACAGGGGCTAGAAACACTGAAGCTTTCTTT.

CDR3 in DNA: TGTGCCAGCAGGGAACAGGGAGCTAATTCACCCCTCCACTTT. Amino acids: CASREQGANSPLHF. The chain combines TRBV11-1 with TRBJ1-6; maybe TRBD1 (6 bases). Germline CDR1 is SGHAT and CDR2 is FQDESV (reference sequence). CDR3 size: 14 residues. Trimming took 6 bases from V and 6 from J, leaving 12 bases between them.

The chain links TRBV6-5 to TRBJ2-7, with D possibly matching TRBD2 (5 bases). The CDR3 sequence is 14 residues long. Looked up from germline, CDR1 is MNHEY and CDR2 is SVGAGI. Trimming removed 0 bases at V and 6 bases at J, with 12 bases between. The DNA for the CDR3 is TGTGCCAGCAGTTACTCGTATCGGGGTTTCGAGCAGTACTTC. The encoded protein is CASSYSYRGFEQYF.

The genes are TRBV27 and TRBJ2-1; D is ambiguous. The germline V and J ends were trimmed by 6 bases and 5 bases, with 11 bases remaining between them. CDR1 and CDR2 from the germline V gene are MNHEY and SMNVEV (reference sequence). The CDR3 spans 13 residues. In nucleotides, the CDR3 is TGTGCCAGCAGGACCAATCAAAACAATGAGCAGTTCTTC. Amino acid sequence: CASRTNQNNEQFF.

The chain has TRBV9 and TRBJ2-2; 9 bases align to TRBD2. Germline V gene sequence: CDR1 SGDLS, CDR2 YYNGEE. This CDR3 has 15 amino acids. The J segment lost 6 bases and the V segment lost 1 base, leaving 4 bases of the junction unmatched. The DNA for the CDR3 is TGTGCCAGCAGCGTATGGGCTAGCGGGGCCGGGGAGCTGTTTTTT. It is translated as CASSVWASGAGELFF.

V is TRBV19 and J is TRBJ1-1; D uncertain. The CDR3 runs to 13 residues. V was trimmed by 4 bases and J by 0 bases, leaving 6 bases between them. The germline V gene encodes CDR1 LNHDA and CDR2 SQIVND (reference sequence). This chain's CDR3 is CASSTSLNTEAFF. CDR3 DNA: TGTGCCAGTAGTACCAGCCTGAACACTGAAGCTTTCTTT. The whole variable domain, filled in from reference TRBV19 and TRBJ1-1, reads DGGITQSPKYLFRKEGQNVTLSCEQNLNHDAMYWYRQDPGQGLRLIYYSQIVNDFQKGDIAEGYSVSREKKESFPLTVTSAQKNPTAFYLCASSTSLNTEAFFGQGTRLTVV.

The chain employs TRBV6-1 and TRBJ1-1; D unclear. The CDR3 is made up of 14 amino acids. Germline CDR1 MNHNS, CDR2 SASEGT. V was shortened by 3 bases and J by 4 bases, with 12 bases between the two germline ends. For the CDR3, the DNA is TGTGCCAGCAGTGATTTAGCAGTCGGCACTGAAGCTTTCTTT. This sequence encodes CASSDLAVGTEAFF.

This rearrangement joins TRBV6-5 to TRBJ1-6, with D perhaps matching TRBD1 (6 bases). This CDR3 is built from 14 residues. The V end lost 6 bases, the J end lost 9 bases, and 15 bases lay between the germline ends. CDR1 and CDR2 from the germline V gene are MNHEY and SVGAGI. DNA of the CDR3: TGTGCCAGCAGATTGACAGGTTCGATTTCACCCCTCCACTTT. The encoded protein is CASRLTGSISPLHF.

The chain uses TRBV12-5 and TRBJ2-3; D is perhaps TRBD1 or TRBD2 (5 bases each). The germline V gene has CDR1 LGHNT and CDR2 FRNRAP. The CDR3 is made up of 15 amino acids. V was trimmed by 6 bases and J by 4 bases, leaving 17 bases between them. Written as DNA, the CDR3 is TGTGCTAGTGGAAATTTGTTGGGGGTTGCAGATACGCAGTATTTT. This translates into CASGNLLGVADTQYF.

CDR3 bases: TGTGCCAGCAGCGAACAGGGGAACGAGCAGTACTTC. The encoded protein is CASSEQGNEQYF. The chain carries TRBV9 and TRBJ2-7; 7 bases match TRBD1. The length of the CDR3 is 12 residues. CDR1 SGDLS and CDR2 YYNGEE come from the germline V gene. V was pared by 3 bases and J by 5 bases, with 2 bases of the junction left unmatched.

The rearrangement joins TRBV7-2 to TRBJ2-1; 7 nucleotides line up with TRBD1. The germline V gene has CDR1 SGHTA and CDR2 FQGNSA. The CDR3 covers 15 residues. The V gene end was trimmed by 1 base and the J gene end by 8 bases; junction bases not matched to a gene: 8. The CDR3 DNA reads TGTGCCAGCAGCTTAGGGGTCAGGGGGATAGATGAGCAGTTCTTC. Translating gives CASSLGVRGIDEQFF.

In this sample, this clone turned up a few times. One junction end does not reproduce the germline sequence, and a read error may be involved. The chain combines TRBV4-1 with TRBJ2-3, with 16 bases matching TRBD2. CDR1 MGHRA and CDR2 YSYEKL come from the germline V gene. The CDR3 has 15 residues. CDR3 in amino acids: CASSQVGTSGGAHSF. The CDR3 nucleotides read TGCGCCAGCAGCCAGGTCGGGACTAGCGGGGGGGCCCACTCTTTT.

The V call is TRBV5-1, the J call TRBJ1-2; D call uncertain. The CDR3 contains 16 residues. CDR1 is SGHRS and CDR2 is YFSETQ in the germline V gene. V lost 0 bases, J lost 7 bases, and 19 bases lay in between. The CDR3 DNA sequence: TGCGCCAGCAGCTTGGACCCAGGCGGGGAGAGTTTTGGCTACACCTTC. Protein product: CASSLDPGGESFGYTF.

V usage is TRBV15 and J usage is TRBJ1-6; D might be TRBD1 (5 bases). Germline CDR1 reads LNHNV; CDR2 reads YYDKDF (reference sequence). The V end lost 5 bases, the J end lost 10 bases, and 21 bases lay between the germline ends. CDR3 length: 16 amino acids. CDR3 sequence: CATSHYGPGTGSPLHF. The DNA of the CDR3 is TGTGCCACCAGCCATTACGGTCCAGGGACGGGATCACCCCTCCACTTT.

CDR3 nucleotides: TGTGCCACCAGCAGAGACCTTTTTCCTAACTATGGCTACACCTTC. It is translated as CATSRDLFPNYGYTF. The chain has TRBV15 and TRBJ1-2; D ambiguous. The germline V gene has CDR1 LNHNV and CDR2 YYDKDF (reference sequence). Trimming shortened V by 0 bases and J by 0 bases, and 8 bases separated the two germline ends. This CDR3 region has 15 residues.

This sequence joins TRBV7-9 and TRBJ2-7; 9 bases agree with TRBD1. Germline CDR1 reads SEHNR; CDR2 reads FQNEAQ (reference sequence). Trimming at V came to 0 bases and at J to 1 base, leaving 1 base not matched to a gene. The CDR3 is 15 amino acids. CDR3 DNA: TGTGCCAGCAGCTTAGCAGACAGGGGGTCCTACGAGCAGTACTTC. Translating gives CASSLADRGSYEQYF.

The V and J genes are TRBV5-3 and TRBJ2-7; 10 positions match TRBD2. TRBV5-3 is marked as an open reading frame, function uncertain. The CDR3 spans 16 residues. With V trimmed by 4 bases and J by 3 bases, 10 bases remained unmatched. DNA of the CDR3: TGTGCCAGAAGCCCGACTCCAAGCGGGGGGGTCTACGAGCAGTACTTC. It codes for CARSPTPSGGVYEQYF.